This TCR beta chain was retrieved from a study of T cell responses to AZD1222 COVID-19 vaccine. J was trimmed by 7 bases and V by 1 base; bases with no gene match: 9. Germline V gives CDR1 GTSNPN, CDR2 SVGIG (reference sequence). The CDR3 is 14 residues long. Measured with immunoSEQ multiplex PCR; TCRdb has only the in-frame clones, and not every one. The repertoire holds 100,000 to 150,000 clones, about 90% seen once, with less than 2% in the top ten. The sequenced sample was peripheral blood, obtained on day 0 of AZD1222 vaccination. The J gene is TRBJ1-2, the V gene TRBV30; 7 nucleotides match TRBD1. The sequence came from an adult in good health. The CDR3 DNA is TGTGCCTGGAGTGACCAGGGGGATAGTGGTGGCTACACCTTC. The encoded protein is CAWSDQGDSGGYTF.